This TCR beta chain was recorded in a study of T cell clonotyping in hematopoietic cell transplantation. Study outcomes and limitations: Recipient TCR diversity dropped after transplant; expanded clonotypes rose from day 30 to 180. Cells were unsorted, so CD4 and CD8 contributions were not separated.

Only in-frame clones appear in the TCRdb table, and some are missing; sequencing was by immunoSEQ multiplex PCR. Of 6,500 to 9,500 clones in the sample, 96% were seen once. Germline loops: CDR1 SGHVS, CDR2 FNYEAQ. With 0 bases removed from V and 2 bases from J, the gap between germline ends came to 5 bases. This CDR3 contains 13 residues. This clone has a single count. Its antigen remains unknown. The source of this sequence is a male patient in his thirties or forties who had an allogeneic stem cell transplant from a related donor, so the T cells may come from the graft donor. Some clones in this sample may be carry-over from other donors' samples. The chain is built from TRBV7-6 and TRBJ2-7; no clear D. The sample here was PBMCs, taken 30 days after allogeneic stem cell transplant. The CDR3 sequence is CASSLAPTYEQYF. The CDR3 DNA sequence: TGTGCCAGCAGCTTAGCGCCCACCTACGAGCAGTACTTC.